One sample yielded the 17 T cell receptor beta chains listed below, sequenced in a study of cytomegalovirus exposure and HLA in healthy donors. Vbeta (60) and Jbeta (13) primers were used in the PCR. Sequencing was performed with immunoSEQ multiplex PCR; in TCRdb, only in-frame clones are kept and a portion is missing. The sample carries approximately 160,000 clones, roughly four fifths recorded once. Sample: PBMCs. The receptor set was obtained from a woman aged 18-35 years in good health and CMV-seronegative.

V gene TRBV5-1 combines with J gene TRBJ1-2, with a tentative D call TRBD1 (5 bases). The germline V and J ends were trimmed by 1 base and 4 bases, with 8 bases remaining between them. CDR1 is SGHRS and CDR2 is YFSETQ in the germline V gene. The CDR3 is 13 residues long. The CDR3 is CASSLSGGYGYTF. The CDR3 DNA follows: TGCGCCAGCAGCTTGTCGGGGGGCTATGGCTACACCTTC. The complete variable domain, with remaining parts taken from reference TRBV5-1 and TRBJ1-2, reads KAGVTQTPRYLIKTRGQQVTLSCSPISGHRSVSWYQQTPGQGLQFLFEYFSETQRNKGNFPGRFSGRQFSNSRSEMNVSTLELGDSALYLCASSLSGGYGYTFGSGTRLTVV.

V usage is TRBV7-9 and J usage is TRBJ1-1; D remains unclear. Germline CDR1 reads SEHNR; CDR2 reads FQNEAQ (reference sequence). Deletions cut 5 bases from V and 4 bases from J, with 20 bases between. This CDR3 region has 16 residues. CDR3 in amino acids: CASSPESGVPTTEAFF. The CDR3 DNA reads TGTGCCAGCAGCCCAGAGTCGGGAGTTCCGACCACTGAAGCTTTCTTT. The full variable domain, its missing parts supplied by reference TRBV7-9 and TRBJ1-1, is DTGVSQNPRHKITKRGQNVTFRCDPISEHNRLYWYRQTLGQGPEFLTYFQNEAQLEKSRLLSDRFSAERPKGSFSTLEIQRTEQGDSAMYLCASSPESGVPTTEAFFGQGTRLTVV.

V usage is TRBV6-1 and J usage is TRBJ1-2, with TRBD1 identical over 9 bases. The CDR3 loop spans 14 amino acids. Germline values: CDR1 MNHNS, CDR2 SASEGT. Losses at the gene ends were 7 bases for V and 8 bases for J; bases not matched to a gene: 11. The CDR3 DNA reads as TGTGCCAGCATCCCGGGACAGGGCTCCGGGGGCTACACCTTC. It is translated as CASIPGQGSGGYTF.

This sequence joins TRBV7-2 and TRBJ2-7; 7 bases fit TRBD1. Germline loops: CDR1 SGHTA, CDR2 FQGNSA. CDR3 size: 15 residues. The V and J ends lost 4 bases and 4 bases, in that order; junction bases with no gene match: 10. Here the CDR3 DNA reads TGTGCCAGCAGCTCCACCGGGACAGTTTATTACGAGCAGTACTTC. Amino acids: CASSSTGTVYYEQYF.

The CDR3 loop reads CASSSTGGHSYGYTF. In DNA, the CDR3 is TGTGCCAGCAGTTCGACAGGGGGCCACTCCTATGGCTACACCTTC. The V gene is TRBV6-5, the J gene TRBJ1-2, with 10 positions matching TRBD1. Trimming cost V 4 bases and J 4 bases; bases outside gene matches: 6. The germline gives CDR1 MNHEY, CDR2 SVGAGI. The CDR3 length is 15 residues.

Notes on this clone: At one of its ends the junction is not consistent with the germline gene, which may arise from a read error. V gene TRBV7-9 combines with J gene TRBJ2-7; D is perhaps TRBD1 (5 bases). The CDR3 covers 16 residues. Germline values: CDR1 SEHNR, CDR2 FQNEAQ (reference sequence). The CDR3, as DNA: TGTTCCAGCAGCGCCTACCCACAGGCCCCCTCATACGAGCAGTACTTC. This translates into CSSSAYPQAPSYEQYF.

The rearrangement links TRBV5-1 to TRBJ2-1; the D gene is possibly TRBD2 (6 bases). V gave up 4 bases and J gave up 6 bases, with 17 bases separating them. Germline loops: CDR1 SGHRS, CDR2 YFSETQ. This CDR3 contains 15 residues. CDR3 coding DNA: TGCGCCAGCAGCCCCCGAGGGGTTAGCGGCAATGAGCAGTTCTTC. It specifies CASSPRGVSGNEQFF.

Note on this clone: This same CDR3 is encoded by further DNA sequences in the sample. The V and J genes are TRBV6-5 and TRBJ1-1; 8 nucleotides line up with TRBD1. The trim removed 4 bases at V and 0 bases at J, leaving 7 bases unmatched. The CDR3 runs to 16 residues. CDR1 MNHEY and CDR2 SVGAGI come from the germline V gene. CDR3 DNA sequence: TGTGCCAGCAGTTTATTTCCGGGACAGGTGAACACTGAAGCTTTCTTT. Its translation is CASSLFPGQVNTEAFF.

The rearrangement uses TRBV5-1 and TRBJ1-1; the match to TRBD1 covers 10 bases. J was trimmed by 3 bases and V by 4 bases; bases with no gene match: 3. This CDR3 has 14 amino acids. CDR1 is SGHRS and CDR2 is YFSETQ in the germline V gene. CDR3 in DNA: TGCGCCAGCAGCAAGGGACAGGGGTACACTGAAGCTTTCTTT. Translation: CASSKGQGYTEAFF.

The chain employs TRBV7-3 and TRBJ2-1, with 7 bases that match TRBD1. Germline-derived CDR1 and CDR2 are SGHTA and FQGTGA. V gave up 5 bases and J gave up 4 bases; unmatched junction bases: 11. The CDR3 totals 16 residues. In DNA form, the CDR3 reads TGTGCCAGCAGCGTAGAACAGGGGCAGGGGTACAATGAGCAGTTCTTC. It yields the protein CASSVEQGQGYNEQFF.

This clone came up once. The chain uses TRBV19 and TRBJ2-5; perhaps TRBD1 as D (6 bases). The CDR3 is 14 amino acids. Trimming took 4 bases from V and 2 from J, leaving 11 bases between them. The V gene's germline CDR1 is LNHDA and CDR2 SQIVND (reference sequence). The CDR3 is CASSTLDRQETQYF. DNA of the CDR3: TGTGCCAGTAGTACGCTCGACAGGCAAGAGACCCAGTACTTC.

This clone has a single count. The chain recombines TRBV6-6 with TRBJ1-4, with TRBD1 identical over 8 bases. Trimming took 5 bases from V and 3 from J; bases not matched to a gene: 5. The CDR3 consists of 15 residues. Germline CDR1 reads MNHNY; CDR2 reads SVGAGI (reference sequence). CDR3 sequence reads: CASSPQGVANEKLFF. The CDR3 DNA reads as TGTGCCAGCAGTCCACAGGGGGTAGCTAATGAAAAACTGTTTTTT.

On this clone: A read error may produce the germline difference seen at one junction end. This sequence joins TRBV7-7 and TRBJ2-5, with 13 bases matching TRBD2. This CDR3 region has 16 residues. Germline V gene sequence: CDR1 SSHAT, CDR2 FNYEAQ (reference sequence). The CDR3 bases are TGTGCTAGCAGCCCGGGACTAGCGGGACCACAAGAGACCCAGTACTTC. Its translation: CASSPGLAGPQETQYF.

The chain carries TRBV2 and TRBJ2-5, with TRBD1 identical over 8 bases. The DNA matches TRBJ2-7 better at its end, which makes the J call doubtful. CDR3 length: 14 amino acids. CDR1 SNHLY and CDR2 FYNNEI come from the germline V gene. Written as DNA, the CDR3 is TGTGCCAGCAGTGACCCGCAGGGGGCGTCCGAGCAGTACTTC. Encoded protein: CASSDPQGASEQYF.

J is TRBJ2-7 and V is TRBV6-5; a weak D match, TRBD2 (6 bases). With 2 bases removed from V and 6 bases from J, the gap between germline ends came to 17 bases. The CDR3 loop spans 15 amino acids. Germline CDR1 reads MNHEY; CDR2 reads SVGAGI. The CDR3 reads CASSYTIHGGREQYF. In nucleotides, the CDR3 is TGTGCCAGCAGTTACACGATTCACGGGGGACGCGAGCAGTACTTC.

The V gene is TRBV7-2, the J gene TRBJ2-7; D remains ambiguous. Germline V gene lookup returns CDR1 SGHTA and CDR2 FQGNSA. Deletions cut 3 bases from V and 4 bases from J, with 10 bases between. The CDR3 is 13 amino acids. This CDR3 is CASSLTYNYEQYF. In DNA, the CDR3 is TGTGCCAGCAGCTTGACTTACAATTACGAGCAGTACTTC.

This clone was observed once. The rearrangement joins TRBV6-5 to TRBJ2-5; the D gene is possibly TRBD2 (5 bases). The CDR3 contains 15 residues. Germline CDR1 MNHEY, CDR2 SVGAGI. V was cut by 0 bases and J by 1 base, with 9 bases left in between. The CDR3 sequence: CASSYSTGIQETQYF. The CDR3 bases are TGTGCCAGCAGTTACTCGACGGGAATCCAAGAGACCCAGTACTTC.